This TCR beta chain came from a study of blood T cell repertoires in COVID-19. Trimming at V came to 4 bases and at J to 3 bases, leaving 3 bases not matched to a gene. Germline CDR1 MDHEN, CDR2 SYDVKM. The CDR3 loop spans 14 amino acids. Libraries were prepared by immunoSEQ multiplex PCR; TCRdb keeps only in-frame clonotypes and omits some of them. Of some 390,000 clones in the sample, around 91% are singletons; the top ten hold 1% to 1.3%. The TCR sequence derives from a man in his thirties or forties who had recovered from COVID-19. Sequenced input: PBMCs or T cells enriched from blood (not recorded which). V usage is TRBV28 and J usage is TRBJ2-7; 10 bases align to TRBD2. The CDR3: CASSSLAGVYEQYF. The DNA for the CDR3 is TGTGCCAGCAGTTCTCTAGCGGGAGTCTACGAGCAGTACTTC.